These 23 T cell receptor beta chains came from one sample sequenced in a study of T cell clonality in common variable immunodeficiency. Study findings and constraints: Reportedly, TCR beta sequences from common variable immunodeficiency showed fewer deletions and N-nucleotide insertions.

TCRdb's copy holds only in-frame clones and misses some; the assay was immunoSEQ multiplex PCR. This table holds about 35,000 clones with no singletons; the top ten claim about 29%. No cognate antigen is known for these TCRs. The material sequenced was peripheral blood mononuclear cells. These receptors all come from a human donor with common variable immunodeficiency.

This clone showed up just a few times. The read terminates 3 residues ahead of where the CDR3 ends, so the germline J gene completes it. J is TRBJ2-5 and V is TRBV30; 12 nucleotides agree with TRBD2. Per germline, CDR1 GTSNPN and CDR2 SVGIG (reference sequence). The CDR3 contains 17 residues. The ends lost 2 bases at V and 2 bases at J; junction bases unmatched: 9. CDR3 bases read: TGTGCCTGGAGTCCCAAAACTAGCGGGAGGTTTCAAGAGACC. Translation: CAWSPKTSGRFQET. The CDR3 reads in full as CAWSPKTSGRFQETQYF.

This clone has ten or more counts. The read comes to an end 3 residues before the CDR3 does, leaving the germline J gene to fill in the end. This chain links TRBV29-1 with TRBJ2-7; 8 bases line up with TRBD1. Germline CDR1 and CDR2: SQVTM and ANQGSEA. The CDR3 covers 14 residues. V trimming: 0 bases; J trimming: 0 bases; junction bases outside the gene matches: 1. The CDR3 bases that were read are TGCAGCGTTGAAGAGGGGACAGGCTCCTACGAG. Encoded protein: CSVEEGTGSYE. The full CDR3 protein reads CSVEEGTGSYEQYF.

By share of the sample, this clone is medium-sized. The CDR3 is cut off 3 residues early in the read; its end comes from the germline J gene. This chain links TRBV7-3 with TRBJ2-1, with no clear D. Germline CDR1 is SGHTA and CDR2 is FQGTGA. This CDR3 has 13 amino acids. The V end was cut by 5 bases, the J end by 5 bases, with 10 bases between. CDR3: CASSLGYNNEQFF. The covered CDR3 bases are TGTGCCAGCAGCCTGGGCTACAACAATGAG.

Ten or more counts support this clone. Sequencing ends 3 residues short of the CDR3 end; the germline J gene provides the rest. The V and J genes are TRBV10-3 and TRBJ2-4; TRBD1 matches at 7 bases. Germline trimming cut 4 bases from V and 1 base from J; bases unmatched to any gene: 7. Germline values: CDR1 ENHRY, CDR2 SYGVKD. The CDR3 totals 16 residues. CDR3 DNA, as far as it was read: TGTGCCATCAGTGGGGGGACAGCCCCCGCCAAAAACATT. It codes for CAISGGTAPAKNI. The entire CDR3 protein is CAISGGTAPAKNIQYF.

About this clone: The CDR3 extends 3 residues past the end of the read, so its final part is completed from the germline J gene. The chain couples TRBV11-2 to TRBJ1-1; D may be TRBD1 (5 bases). V dropped 5 bases and J dropped 1 base, with 11 bases sitting between them. Germline lookup yields CDR1 SGHAT and CDR2 FQNNGV. The CDR3 runs to 14 residues. The CDR3 bases that were read are TGTGCCAGCAGCCCGTGGGGGGGGAACACTGAA. Translated: CASSPWGGNTE. The CDR3, in full, reads CASSPWGGNTEAFF.

This clone has a count of ten or more. Coverage ceases 3 residues before the CDR3 finishes, and the germline J gene fills in the end. The rearrangement uses TRBV5-1 and TRBJ2-5; 11 bases agree with TRBD2. The V gene's germline CDR1 is SGHRS and CDR2 YFSETQ. V dropped 1 base and J dropped 5; count of bases not matched to a gene: 10. CDR3 size: 17 residues. Partial CDR3 DNA: TGCGCCAGCAGCTTGTCGGGACTAGCGGAATCGGGGGAGACC. It yields the protein CASSLSGLAESGET. The CDR3 in its entirety is CASSLSGLAESGETQYF.

Worth noting for this clone: The observed sequence ends 3 residues before the CDR3 terminus, with the missing tail filled in from the germline J gene. The chain couples TRBV30 to TRBJ2-7; 14 nucleotides agree with TRBD2. Germline CDR1 is GTSNPN and CDR2 is SVGIG (reference sequence). The J segment lost 3 bases and the V segment lost 5 bases, leaving 12 bases of the junction unmatched. The CDR3 extends over 17 amino acids. This CDR3 reads CAWVAEPGTSGSYEQYF. Partial CDR3 DNA: TGTGCCTGGGTTGCCGAACCCGGGACTAGCGGGAGCTACGAG.

This clone was seen a handful of times. The read is 3 residues too short to cover the CDR3 end, so that end is filled in from the germline J gene. The chain joins TRBV7-9 to TRBJ2-2; a weak D match, TRBD2 (6 bases). V was trimmed by 4 bases and J by 6 bases, leaving 15 bases between them. CDR1 and CDR2 from the germline V gene are SEHNR and FQNEAQ (reference sequence). The CDR3 runs 15 residues. CDR3 DNA, as far as it was read: TGTGCCAGCAGCTCACCGCGGGGTAACGCCGGGGAG. Translated, it gives CASSSPRGNAGE. The full CDR3 protein is CASSSPRGNAGELFF.

This clone was detected many times. The sequenced fragment ends 3 residues before the CDR3 boundary, so the rest is inferred from the germline J gene. The chain combines TRBV5-5 with TRBJ2-1; no clear D gene. Trimming removed 1 base from V and 7 bases from J, with 12 bases in between. CDR3 size: 14 residues. Germline CDR1 is SGHKS and CDR2 is YYEKEE (reference sequence). The CDR3 DNA, read in part, is TGTGCCAGCAGCTTGTATCTAGTAGCTAATGAG. As protein: CASSLYLVANE. The CDR3 reads in full as CASSLYLVANEQFF. The full variable domain, its missing parts supplied by reference TRBV5-5 and TRBJ2-1, is DAGVTQSPTHLIKTRGQQVTLRCSPISGHKSVSWYQQVLGQGPQFIFQYYEKEERGRGNFPDRFSARQFPNYSSELNVNALLLGDSALYLCASSLYLVANEQFFGPGTRLTVL.

Concerning this clone: Read data end 3 residues before the CDR3 end; the end is taken from the germline J gene. This chain connects TRBV19 to TRBJ2-3; 13 nucleotides agree with TRBD2. This CDR3 region has 15 residues. Germline lookup yields CDR1 LNHDA and CDR2 SQIVND (reference sequence). The junction had 5 bases not matched to a gene; V was cut back by 6 bases and J by 5 bases. The CDR3: CASSHRTSGGDTQYF. CDR3 DNA, as far as it was read: TGTGCCAGTAGCCACCGGACTAGCGGGGGAGATACG.

On this clone itself: Sequencing ends 3 residues short of the CDR3 end; the germline J gene provides the rest. V is TRBV6-2 or TRBV6-3 and J is TRBJ2-3; D may be TRBD2 (5 bases). This CDR3 contains 17 residues. Germline V gene data show CDR1 as MNHEY and CDR2 as SVGEGT. V lost 0 bases and J 2 bases, leaving 15 bases between the germline ends. CDR3 DNA (partial): TGTGCCAGCAGTTACTCGATCGGCGGGCTATACACAGATACG. This translates into CASSYSIGGLYTDT. The complete CDR3 protein is CASSYSIGGLYTDTQYF.

The CDR3 sequence is CAWSQQGSNQPQHF. The DNA read from the CDR3 is TGTGCCTGGAGTCAACAGGGAAGCAATCAGCCC. This sequence joins TRBV30 and TRBJ1-5; a weak D match, TRBD1 (6 bases). From the germline J gene comes the end of the CDR3, since the read stops 3 residues before it. Germline CDR1 is GTSNPN and CDR2 is SVGIG (reference sequence). This CDR3 comprises 14 residues. Trimming cost V 2 bases and J 1 base, with 9 bases left between them.

Ten or more counts support this clone. The read gets to within 3 residues of the CDR3 end, and the germline J gene fills in the rest. This chain uses TRBV5-1 with TRBJ1-1, with 10 bases fitting TRBD1. V shed 4 bases, J shed 1 base, and the junction held 7 bases outside the gene matches. The length of the CDR3 is 16 residues. CDR1 is SGHRS and CDR2 is YFSETQ in the germline V gene. CDR3: CASSPGTGVANTEAFF. The covered CDR3 bases are TGCGCCAGCAGCCCCGGGACAGGGGTTGCGAACACTGAA.

This clone was recorded a few times. Coverage ceases 3 residues before the CDR3 finishes, and the germline J gene fills in the end. The V gene is TRBV19, the J gene TRBJ1-5, with 10 bases matching TRBD1. The V segment lost 6 bases and the J segment 3 bases; nucleotides outside the gene matches: 8. Germline V CDR1 and CDR2: LNHDA, SQIVND (reference sequence). This CDR3 contains 16 residues. The CDR3 loop reads CASSLKTGGPNQPQHF. The part of the CDR3 DNA that was read is TGTGCCAGTAGCCTTAAGACAGGGGGCCCCAATCAGCCC.

This clone was recorded many times. The CDR3 end is not reached by the read, which stops 3 residues before it; the germline J gene fills it in. The rearrangement joins TRBV6-4 to TRBJ2-5; TRBD2 matches at 8 bases. From germline, CDR1 is MRHNA and CDR2 SNTAGT. V lost 6 bases, J lost 3 bases, and 9 bases stayed unmatched. The CDR3 is 15 residues long. Incomplete CDR3 DNA: TGTGCCAGCAGGCCCGGGACTAGTGGGGAAGAGACC. Residues: CASRPGTSGEET. The CDR3 in its entirety is CASRPGTSGEETQYF.

As to this clone: The read ends 3 residues early relative to the CDR3; the germline J gene fills the gap. V is TRBV7-9 and J is TRBJ1-5; D is undetermined. Looked up from germline, CDR1 is SEHNR and CDR2 is FQNEAQ (reference sequence). This CDR3 spans 15 amino acids. The V and J ends lost 5 bases and 0 bases respectively, with 11 bases between them. Here the CDR3 reads CASSHETNSNQPQHF. The CDR3 DNA, read in part, is TGTGCCAGCAGCCATGAAACAAATAGCAATCAGCCC.

This clone has a count of ten or more. The missing CDR3 end, 3 residues past where the read stops, is filled in from the germline J gene. The chain employs TRBV18 and TRBJ2-7, with TRBD2 identical over 7 bases. In germline, CDR1 is KGHSH, CDR2 LQKENI. V was pared by 0 bases and J by 5 bases, with 4 bases of the junction left unmatched. The CDR3 extends over 14 amino acids. CDR3 bases read: TGTGCCAGCTCACCACCGGGGGGGAGAAACGAG. It specifies CASSPPGGRNE. From start to end, the CDR3 is CASSPPGGRNEQYF.

With regard to this clone: The read falls 3 residues short of the CDR3 end, and the missing part is taken from the germline J gene. The chain carries TRBV18 and TRBJ2-7; D might be TRBD1 (6 bases). Deletions cut 4 bases from V and 4 bases from J, with 8 bases between. Germline CDR1 reads KGHSH; CDR2 reads LQKENI. The CDR3 totals 12 residues. Partial CDR3 DNA: TGTGCCAGCTCACTACAGGGTTACGAG. This encodes CASSLQGYE. In full, the CDR3 reads CASSLQGYEQYF.

In this sample, this clone turned up many times. Sequencing ends 3 residues short of the CDR3 end; the germline J gene provides the rest. The V call is TRBV5-1, the J call TRBJ2-1; D is possibly TRBD1 (6 bases). V was cut by 0 bases and J by 6 bases, with 10 bases left in between. CDR3 length: 14 amino acids. Germline CDR1 and CDR2: SGHRS and YFSETQ. CDR3 sequence: CASSLDRVFNEQFF. The sequenced part of the CDR3 DNA is TGCGCCAGCAGCTTGGACAGGGTGTTCAATGAG.

The table lists this clone with many counts. At one boundary the junction diverges from the germline segment, which might be a read error. The read ends 3 residues early relative to the CDR3; the germline J gene fills the gap. The chain carries TRBV4-2 and TRBJ1-4, with D tentatively TRBD1 (6 bases). The CDR3 is made up of 15 amino acids. The germline V gene has CDR1 LGHNA and CDR2 YNFKEQ. The CDR3 DNA, read in part, is TGCGCCAGCAGCCATATTCAGGGGTACGATGAAAAA. Translating gives CASSHIQGYDEK. The whole CDR3 sequence is CASSHIQGYDEKLFF.

Of note for this clone: With the read ending 3 residues before the CDR3 end, the germline J gene is used to fill in that end. The genes are TRBV5-6 and TRBJ2-7; D unresolved. In germline, CDR1 is SGHDT, CDR2 YYEEEE. Trimming removed 7 bases from V and 0 bases from J, with 11 bases in between. The CDR3 covers 13 residues. The part of the CDR3 DNA that was read is TGTGCCAGCCGCTCAGAGAGCTCCTACGAG. This gives the protein CASRSESSYE. The entire CDR3 sequence reads CASRSESSYEQYF.

This clone was recorded many times. With the read ending 3 residues before the CDR3 end, the germline J gene is used to fill in that end. The chain employs TRBV18 and TRBJ2-1, with TRBD2 matching 9 bases. V gave up 6 bases and J gave up 3 bases; unmatched junction bases: 12. The germline CDR1 and CDR2 sequences are KGHSH and LQKENI. The CDR3 has 17 amino acids. CDR3 sequence reads: CASSLQVAGDLYNEQFF. Partial CDR3 DNA: TGTGCCAGCTCCCTACAGGTAGCGGGAGACCTCTACAATGAG.

Regarding this clone: Read sequence stops 3 residues before the CDR3 end, and the germline J gene provides the missing end. This chain connects TRBV19 to TRBJ2-7, with 8 nucleotides matching TRBD2. Germline assignment: CDR1 LNHDA and CDR2 SQIVND (reference sequence). With V trimmed by 6 bases and J by 0 bases, 7 bases remained unmatched. The CDR3 runs to 15 residues. CDR3 protein: CASSQPGLGSYEQYF. CDR3 DNA, as far as it was read: TGTGCCAGTAGCCAACCGGGACTAGGCTCCTACGAG.